The T cell receptor (beta chain) under discussion was sequenced for a study of Ad26.COV2.S vaccination and SARS-CoV-2 variants. Points from the study as a whole: Vaccine and placebo recipients had comparable breadth of non-spike TCRs. Reported findings describe substantial breadth in spike-specific CD8+ and CD4+ T cell responses following vaccination.

TCRdb's copy holds only in-frame clones and misses some; the assay was immunoSEQ multiplex PCR. The table includes about 180,000 clones, around 85% detected once. The CDR3 loop spans 16 amino acids. Germline V lookup: CDR1 LNHDA, CDR2 SQIVND (reference sequence). The germline V and J ends were trimmed by 5 bases and 4 bases, with 20 bases remaining between them. A note on this clone: No antigen is known for it.

The source was peripheral blood, collected after recovery from COVID-19. The chain recombines TRBV19 with TRBJ1-1; maybe TRBD1 (6 bases). This sequence originates from a human donor who had recovered from COVID-19. The CDR3 sequence: CASSRILEQGFTEAFF. The CDR3 DNA reads TGTGCCAGTAGTCGTATCCTCGAACAGGGTTTCACTGAAGCTTTCTTT.